The source of this T cell receptor (beta chain) is a study of blood T cell repertoires in COVID-19. Study details: Samples of COVID-19 (acute and convalescent) were obtained from the United States, Italy and Spain.

Cohort assignment relied on participant-reported clinical history. Original methodology: Amplified reference gene primers provided the basis for estimating nucleated cell counts. Method: immunoSEQ multiplex PCR; TCRdb's copy keeps in-frame clones and lacks some. The V and J calls and clone size were taken over from that table, and D and trimming were inferred from the DNA. The sample holds about 190,000 clones, less than 85% seen once. Germline V lookup: CDR1 LGHNA, CDR2 YSLEER. V was cut by 4 bases and J by 7 bases, with 14 bases left in between. This CDR3 has 13 residues. The chain combines TRBV4-3 with TRBJ2-7; the D gene is possibly TRBD1 (6 bases). The sample consisted of PBMCs or T cells enriched from blood (not recorded which). The TCR sequence derives from a woman aged 60 to 75 with acute COVID-19. CDR3 nucleotides: TGCGCCAGCAGCCCACGACAGGATCAGGAGCAGTACTTC. Its protein is CASSPRQDQEQYF.